This TCR beta chain originates from a study of OX40 agonist ivuxolimab in advanced cancers. With regard to this clone: The antigen is unknown.

Notes on the study in general: Expanded clones tended on average to be more numerous among CD8+ T cells than CD4+.

Sequenced by immunoSEQ multiplex PCR; TCRdb stores in-frame clones only, minus some. The sample records 70,000 to 80,000 clones, 85% to 90% being singletons. CDR3 size: 15 residues. Germline lookup yields CDR1 SGHVS and CDR2 FQNEAQ. The junction had 11 bases not matched to a gene; V was cut back by 5 bases and J by 5 bases. The sample was CD4+ or CD8+ T cells sorted from blood, taken in a trial of the OX40 agonist ivuxolimab. The rearrangement uses TRBV7-8 and TRBJ2-7; 8 nucleotides line up with TRBD1. The TCR comes from an adult with an advanced solid tumor such as melanoma, head and neck, liver or kidney cancer. The CDR3 region has the DNA TGTGCCAGCAGCAAGTCCGGGACAGGCGTCCACGAGCAGTACTTC. Encoded protein: CASSKSGTGVHEQYF.